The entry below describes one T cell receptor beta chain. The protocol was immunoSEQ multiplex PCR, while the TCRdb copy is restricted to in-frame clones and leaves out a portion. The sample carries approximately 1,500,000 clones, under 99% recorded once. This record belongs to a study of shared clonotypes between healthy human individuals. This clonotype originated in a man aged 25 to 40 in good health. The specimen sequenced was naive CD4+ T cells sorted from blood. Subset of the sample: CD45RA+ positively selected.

The DNA of the CDR3 is TGTGCCAGCAGCCAAGTACGAGACAGCTCCTACGAGCAGTACTTC. The encoded protein is CASSQVRDSSYEQYF. V usage is TRBV14 and J usage is TRBJ2-7; perhaps TRBD1 as D (5 bases). The germline gives CDR1 SGHDN, CDR2 FVKESK. V was clipped by 1 base and J by 0 bases, with 10 bases between them. The CDR3 has 15 residues.